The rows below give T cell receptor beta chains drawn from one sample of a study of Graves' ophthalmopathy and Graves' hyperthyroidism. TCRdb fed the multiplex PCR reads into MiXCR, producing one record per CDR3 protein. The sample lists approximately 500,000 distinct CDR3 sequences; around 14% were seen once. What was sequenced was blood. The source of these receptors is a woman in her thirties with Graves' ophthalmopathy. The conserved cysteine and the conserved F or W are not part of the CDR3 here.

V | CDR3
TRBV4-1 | ASSQARAGPDIQY
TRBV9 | ASSAYSGNTEAF
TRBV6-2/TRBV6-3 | ASSVWGNTEAF
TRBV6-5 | ASIKLDGSYGYT
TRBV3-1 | ASSRTGTGDTEAF
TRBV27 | ASSLSMGAPYGYT
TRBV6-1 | ASIGRANTGELF
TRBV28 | ASLFERNGAGELF
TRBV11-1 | ASSLAATGRETQY
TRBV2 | ASRRVAGDTGELF
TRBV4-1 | ASSQGPSGGYVGELF
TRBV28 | ASSLGTREGPGANVLT
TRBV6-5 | ASSYSGQGTSPLH
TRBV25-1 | ASGNGINTEAF
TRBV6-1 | ASMVVLKSNQPQH
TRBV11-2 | ASSLRTSGSTGELF
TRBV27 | ASSLTDRVSARQPQH
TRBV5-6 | ASSLGGRGF
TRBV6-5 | ASSLAEAYEQY
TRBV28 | ASSSPGQFIQEGIEAF
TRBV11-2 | ASSLGGWQQSSYNSPLH
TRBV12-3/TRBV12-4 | ASSPGLAGAAPRETQY
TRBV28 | ASSLQRGGTDTQY
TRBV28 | ASRGRYTEAF
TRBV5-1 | ASSLAAGNTGELF
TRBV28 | ASRQSGGFQPQH
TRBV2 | ASSEQSGRFSYANTGELF
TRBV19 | ASSIDPGRIYEQY